This T cell receptor beta chain was observed in a study of CD8+CD57+ T cells in acquired aplastic anemia. General observations from the study: About 27 CD8+ CDR3 sequences were shared between patients and controls.

Genomic DNA provided the template from which TCR beta VDJ and CDR3 profiles were obtained. TCRdb itself ran the reads through MiXCR, one entry per CDR3 protein. The repertoire holds 75,000 to 100,000 distinct CDR3 sequences, with 65% to 70% as singletons. Only patients with CD8+CD57+ cell expansion on flow cytometry were chosen for sequencing. As to this clonotype: No antigen is known for it.

Germline CDR1 is LNHNV and CDR2 is YYDKDF (reference sequence). The junction had 7 bases not matched to a gene; V was cut back by 0 bases and J by 2 bases. The CDR3 has 17 residues. The source material was sorted CD4+, CD8+, or CD8+CD57+ T cells (not recorded which) from PBMCs. The chain uses TRBV15 and TRBJ2-3; 8 nucleotides line up with TRBD2. The receptor's source is a human donor with aplastic anemia. For the CDR3, the DNA is TGTGCCACCAGCAGAGATCGGCGCGGGGGGAACACAGATACGCAGTATTTT. Its translation is CATSRDRRGGNTDTQYF.